These T cell receptor beta chains were read from a single sample in a study of blood T cell repertoires in COVID-19. TCRdb keeps only in-frame clones here, not all; method: immunoSEQ multiplex PCR. The sample shows 200,000 to 250,000 clones, around 90% of them seen only once. Sequencing was done on a sample of PBMCs or T cells enriched from blood (not recorded which). Receptor source: a woman aged 50 to 65 with acute COVID-19. CDR3s include the opening cysteine and the closing phenylalanine or tryptophan. D genes are given only for firm matches.

j_gene,d_gene,v_gene,CDR3aa
TRBJ2-4,TRBD1,TRBV7-2,CASSLAWDRGRNIQYF
TRBJ1-2,TRBD1,TRBV28,CASSFPRFPHTGTGNEGYTF
TRBJ2-7,TRBD2,TRBV7-9,CASSLAGEEDEQYF
TRBJ2-7,NA,TRBV20-1,CSASWALHEQYF
TRBJ2-2,TRBD2,TRBV7-9,CASSLGLAGDTGELFF
TRBJ2-7,TRBD2,TRBV2,CASRGLAGVTEQYF
TRBJ2-6,TRBD1,TRBV2,CASSLRRTTRTGVGANVLTF
TRBJ2-7,NA,TRBV11-3,CASSFRGAAYEQYF
TRBJ2-1,NA,TRBV16,CASSQSGTGEQFF
TRBJ1-2,NA,TRBV6-5,CASSPDSPIYGYTF
TRBJ2-7,NA,TRBV4-1,CASSREVITYEQYF
TRBJ1-2,NA,TRBV5-5,CASSTPRGFSPPSNYGYTF
TRBJ1-5,NA,TRBV19,CASSDRAGSGQPQHF
TRBJ1-5,NA,TRBV12-3/TRBV12-4,CASSPEQGQPQHF
TRBJ2-1,TRBD2,TRBV5-6,CASSSRTSGRRPNNEQFF
TRBJ2-5,TRBD2,TRBV9,CASSGGSLRETQYF
TRBJ2-5,TRBD1,TRBV12-5,CASGGTGGPQETQYF
TRBJ2-7,NA,TRBV5-6,CASSGTRSSYEQYF
TRBJ2-2,TRBD2,TRBV28,CASSTGLAGGPTGELFF
TRBJ1-5,NA,TRBV12-3/TRBV12-4,CATRQNSNQPQHF
TRBJ1-1,NA,TRBV28,CASSLEGQGLTEAFF
TRBJ2-7,TRBD2,TRBV7-2,CASSGRLAGGPYEQYF
TRBJ2-1,NA,TRBV3-1/TRBV3-2,CASSHWRRPADEQFF
TRBJ2-7,TRBD1,TRBV10-3,CAIRGQADYEQYF
TRBJ1-6,TRBD1,TRBV27,CASSLGTGGNSPLHF
TRBJ2-1,TRBD2,TRBV12-3/TRBV12-4,CASKQRDHNEQFF
TRBJ2-7,NA,TRBV18,CASSPTESYEQYF
TRBJ2-7,NA,TRBV7-8,CASSGYRVTHEQYF
TRBJ2-1,TRBD2,TRBV4-1,CASSQGLAGGYEQFF
TRBJ2-1,TRBD2,TRBV29-1,CSVGLAAHNEQFF
TRBJ1-5,NA,TRBV12-3/TRBV12-4,CASSSQTDQPQHF
TRBJ1-1,NA,TRBV7-2,CASSLGYGGDTEAFF
TRBJ2-6,TRBD2,TRBV27,CASSLLPLAGGAGANVLTF
TRBJ2-5,TRBD2,TRBV13,CASSLEVREGSGAETQYF
TRBJ2-7,NA,TRBV5-1,CASSLPGTGAYEQYF
TRBJ2-7,TRBD2,TRBV7-6,CASSPGTSNYEQYF
TRBJ2-5,NA,TRBV18,CASSPAKRAQETQYF
TRBJ2-1,TRBD1,TRBV7-9,CASSRTGAGGNEQFF
TRBJ2-1,NA,TRBV2,CASGGQPYNEQFF
TRBJ2-7,TRBD2,TRBV2,CASSLRETSGPGDEQYF
TRBJ2-3,TRBD2,TRBV2,CASSEGIELAGTSTDTQYF
TRBJ2-3,TRBD1,TRBV5-4,CASSLLPGQGILGTQYF
TRBJ2-2,NA,TRBV19,CTTRTGTGELFF
TRBJ2-7,TRBD1,TRBV19,CASGQGSSYEQYF
TRBJ1-6,NA,TRBV7-2,CASSFTGSSYNSPLHF